This entry lists 30 T cell receptor beta chains sequenced from one sample in a study of blood T cell repertoires in COVID-19. Profiling relied on immunoSEQ multiplex PCR, and the TCRdb table lists in-frame clones only, not all of them. The sample carries around 53,000 clones, approximately 90% recorded once. Sequencing was carried out using peripheral blood. The receptors shown here come from a woman in her fifties or sixties with COVID-19, enrolled during active disease.

The rearrangement links TRBV7-2 to TRBJ1-2; TRBD1 is a possible D gene (6 bases). The CDR3 has 16 residues. CDR1 is SGHTA and CDR2 is FQGNSA in the germline V gene. V lost 0 bases, J lost 2 bases, and 13 bases lay in between. As DNA, the CDR3 is TGTGCCAGCAGCTTAGCGCATTCCCAGGGGAACTATGGCTACACCTTC. Translation gives CASSLAHSQGNYGYTF.

The chain links TRBV28 to TRBJ1-2; no firm D call. V was pared by 4 bases and J by 1 base, with 4 bases between. Germline V gene data show CDR1 as MDHEN and CDR2 as SYDVKM. The CDR3 contains 12 residues. The DNA for the CDR3 is TGTGCCAGCAGTTCCGTTAACTATGGCTACACCTTC. This sequence encodes CASSSVNYGYTF.

The chain joins TRBV2 to TRBJ2-1; the match to TRBD1 covers 11 bases. This CDR3 is built from 16 residues. In germline, CDR1 is SNHLY, CDR2 FYNNEI. V lost 5 bases and J lost 3; bases outside the gene matches: 6. CDR3: CASSTGTGGLYNEQFF. The CDR3 DNA reads as TGTGCCAGCAGTACTGGGACAGGGGGACTCTACAATGAGCAGTTCTTC.

The chain recombines TRBV25-1 with TRBJ1-2; D gene uncertain. This CDR3 is built from 12 residues. Germline V gene data show CDR1 as MGHDK and CDR2 as SYGVNS. Trimming removed 6 bases from V and 2 bases from J, with 7 bases in between. CDR3 region: CASRGANYGYTF. CDR3 sequence (DNA): TGTGCCAGCAGGGGAGCCAACTATGGCTACACCTTC.

V is TRBV28 and J is TRBJ1-3; a possible D gene is TRBD1 (5 bases). CDR1 and CDR2 (germline): MDHEN, SYDVKM. The CDR3 has 16 amino acids. V was trimmed by 3 bases and J by 2 bases, leaving 14 bases between them. The CDR3 nucleotides are TGTGCCAGCAGTTTTTGGGGCCAAGCCACTGGAAACACCATATATTTT. This codes for CASSFWGQATGNTIYF.

This clone turned up a few times. The chain recombines TRBV7-9 with TRBJ2-3, with a tentative D call TRBD2 (5 bases). Germline V gene lookup returns CDR1 SEHNR and CDR2 FQNEAQ (reference sequence). The CDR3 extends over 15 amino acids. V lost 8 bases and J lost 2, with 17 bases in between. CDR3 residues: CASLRGGRATDTQYF. DNA for the CDR3: TGTGCCAGCCTCCGGGGTGGGCGGGCCACAGATACGCAGTATTTT.

The chain recombines TRBV21-1 with TRBJ2-3; the listed D gene, TRBD2, was not tested against the DNA. TRBV21-1 is recorded as a pseudogene. CDR3 length equals 13 residues. CDR3 region: CASRLAGVHTQYF. CDR3 coding DNA: TGTGCCAGCAGGCTAGCGGGAGTGCATACGCAGTATTTT.

The rearrangement uses TRBV28 and TRBJ1-2; perhaps TRBD1 as D (6 bases). CDR1 and CDR2 (germline): MDHEN, SYDVKM. The CDR3 covers 14 residues. V gave up 5 bases and J gave up 3 bases, with 13 bases separating them. As DNA, the CDR3 is TGTGCCAGCAGTCCGCCGACAGGCTACTATGGCTACACCTTC. Translating gives CASSPPTGYYGYTF.

The chain carries TRBV29-1 and TRBJ2-1; 9 positions match TRBD2. With 3 bases clipped from V and 10 bases from J, the junction kept 10 bases outside the gene matches. CDR1 and CDR2 (germline): SQVTM, ANQGSEA. The CDR3 runs to 14 residues. The CDR3 spells CSVDSGSNGREQFF. CDR3 coding DNA: TGCAGCGTTGATAGCGGGAGTAATGGGCGCGAGCAGTTCTTC.

The rearrangement uses TRBV28 and TRBJ1-5; D remains ambiguous. The CDR3 covers 15 residues. Trimming cost V 6 bases and J 3 bases, with 15 bases left between them. Germline V CDR1 and CDR2: MDHEN, SYDVKM. CDR3 region: CASRPNSGLNQPQHF. Written as DNA, the CDR3 is TGTGCCAGCAGACCTAATTCTGGACTCAATCAGCCCCAGCATTTT.

This rearrangement joins TRBV7-2 to TRBJ1-2; D is perhaps TRBD1 (5 bases). Trimming removed 2 bases at V and 4 bases at J, with 11 bases between. Germline V lookup: CDR1 SGHTA, CDR2 FQGNSA. The CDR3 has 14 residues. CDR3: CASSLSDRLYGYTF. The CDR3 region has the DNA TGTGCCAGCAGCTTATCCGACAGACTCTATGGCTACACCTTC.

The gene calls are TRBV5-4 and TRBJ2-5; perhaps TRBD1 as D (6 bases). The CDR3 consists of 13 residues. CDR1 is SGHNT and CDR2 is YYREEE in the germline V gene (reference sequence). V was clipped by 4 bases and J by 7 bases, with 14 bases between them. CDR3 in amino acids: CASSAYRDATQYF. The DNA for the CDR3 is TGTGCCAGCAGCGCCTACAGGGATGCGACCCAGTACTTC.

The chain joins TRBV10-3 to TRBJ1-2; D remains ambiguous. The V gene lost 0 bases and the J gene lost 8 bases, with 13 bases spanning the gap. CDR1 and CDR2 from the germline V gene are ENHRY and SYGVKD. The CDR3 is 14 residues long. As DNA, the CDR3 is TGTGCCATCAGTGAGTCGATTTTTCGGGGAGGCTACACCTTC. Translated, it gives CAISESIFRGGYTF.

The chain employs TRBV4-2 and TRBJ1-4; 11 positions agree with TRBD1. Germline assignment: CDR1 LGHNA and CDR2 YNFKEQ. After removal of 3 bases from V and 7 bases from J, the junction contained 10 bases not matched to a gene. The CDR3 extends over 17 amino acids. The CDR3 region has the DNA TGTGCCAGCAGCCACGATATCAGGACAGGGGGCTCTGAAAAACTGTTTTTT. Protein product: CASSHDIRTGGSEKLFF.

The chain carries TRBV10-3 and TRBJ1-1; weak D call: TRBD1 (6 bases). The CDR3 loop spans 16 amino acids. V dropped 2 bases and J dropped 1 base, with 14 bases sitting between them. Per the germline V gene, CDR1 is ENHRY and CDR2 is SYGVKD. This CDR3 reads CAISEPGRGKNTEAFF. The CDR3 nucleotides are TGTGCCATCAGTGAGCCTGGCAGGGGAAAGAACACTGAAGCTTTCTTT.

This chain links TRBV28 with TRBJ2-5, with TRBD2 as a possible D gene (6 bases). The length of the CDR3 is 13 residues. V dropped 3 bases and J dropped 6 bases, with 11 bases sitting between them. Germline CDR1 MDHEN, CDR2 SYDVKM. DNA for the CDR3: TGTGCCAGCAGTTTTCTAGCGCCAAAGACCCAGTACTTC. Protein: CASSFLAPKTQYF.

This chain joins TRBV6-5 and TRBJ2-7, with D possibly matching TRBD2 (6 bases). The CDR3 has 15 amino acids. V shed 1 base and J shed 2 bases, with 12 bases lying between them. CDR1 is MNHEY, CDR2 SVGAGI, per germline. CDR3 region: CASSYLASDAYEQYF. CDR3 in DNA: TGTGCCAGCAGTTACTTGGCTAGCGATGCCTACGAGCAGTACTTC.

V gene TRBV27 combines with J gene TRBJ2-1; D is uncertain. Germline lookup yields CDR1 MNHEY and CDR2 SMNVEV (reference sequence). The CDR3 consists of 13 residues. Trimming pared 5 bases from V and 5 bases from J, leaving 10 bases between. CDR3 DNA: TGTGCCAGCAGTCGACACTTCGACAATGAGCAGTTCTTC. It encodes CASSRHFDNEQFF.

This clone was found once. V gene TRBV30 combines with J gene TRBJ2-6; D is ambiguous. CDR1 GTSNPN and CDR2 SVGIG come from the germline V gene (reference sequence). V lost 0 bases and J 0 bases, leaving 6 bases between the germline ends. CDR3 size: 15 residues. The CDR3 region is CAWSVGFSGANVLTF. The CDR3 nucleotides are TGTGCCTGGAGTGTCGGGTTCTCTGGGGCCAACGTCCTGACTTTC.

This chain links TRBV9 with TRBJ1-1; a weak D match, TRBD1 (5 bases). The CDR3 extends over 15 amino acids. Trimming left V 6 bases short and J 0 bases short, with 15 bases between. From germline, CDR1 is SGDLS and CDR2 YYNGEE. This CDR3 reads CASKRDSILNTEAFF. CDR3 sequence (DNA): TGTGCCAGCAAGAGAGACAGCATTTTGAACACTGAAGCTTTCTTT.

This chain connects TRBV19 to TRBJ1-5, with 8 bases that match TRBD1. The CDR3 has 15 amino acids. V was pared by 3 bases and J by 2 bases, with 3 bases of the junction left unmatched. Looked up from germline, CDR1 is LNHDA and CDR2 is SQIVND (reference sequence). The CDR3 bases are TGTGCCAGTAGTATTGGACAGGGAGGCAATCAGCCCCAGCATTTT. Translation: CASSIGQGGNQPQHF.

On this clone: Other DNA sequences within the sample encode an identical CDR3. J is TRBJ1-5 and V is TRBV2; 8 bases align to TRBD1. J was trimmed by 6 bases and V by 4 bases; bases with no gene match: 5. CDR1 SNHLY and CDR2 FYNNEI come from the germline V gene. The CDR3 consists of 14 residues. As DNA, the CDR3 is TGTGCCAGCAGTGCCGGGACAGGAAGTCAGCCCCAGCATTTT. Translating it yields CASSAGTGSQPQHF. The complete variable domain, with remaining parts taken from reference TRBV2 and TRBJ1-5, reads EPEVTQTPSHQVTQMGQEVILRCVPISNHLYFYWYRQILGQKVEFLVSFYNNEISEKSEIFDDQFSVERPDGSNFTLKIRSTKLEDSAMYFCASSAGTGSQPQHFGDGTRLSIL.

The chain uses TRBV7-2 and TRBJ2-7; 11 bases fit TRBD2. CDR1 SGHTA and CDR2 FQGNSA come from the germline V gene. With 5 bases clipped from V and 6 bases from J, the junction kept 9 bases outside the gene matches. This CDR3 comprises 15 residues. CDR3 nucleotides: TGTGCCAGCAGCCCACAGCTAGCGGGAGGTGGCGAGCAGTACTTC. It is translated as CASSPQLAGGGEQYF.

The gene calls are TRBV24-1 and TRBJ1-5; D uncertain. Germline CDR1 KGHDR, CDR2 SFDVKD. V was clipped by 3 bases and J by 5 bases, with 10 bases between them. The CDR3 runs 14 residues. The CDR3 region is CATSDRGSYQPQHF. The CDR3 DNA is TGTGCCACCAGTGATCGGGGATCATATCAGCCCCAGCATTTT.

The gene calls are TRBV19 and TRBJ2-7, with TRBD2 matching over 9 bases. Germline CDR1 LNHDA, CDR2 SQIVND (reference sequence). CDR3 length: 14 amino acids. Trimming at V came to 2 bases and at J to 5 bases, leaving 4 bases not matched to a gene. The CDR3 is CASSITRTSDEQYF. The CDR3 coding sequence is TGTGCCAGTAGTATAACCCGGACTAGCGACGAGCAGTACTTC.

The gene calls are TRBV24-1 and TRBJ2-2, with a weak D call TRBD1 (6 bases). The V gene's germline CDR1 is KGHDR and CDR2 SFDVKD. V dropped 3 bases and J dropped 0 bases, with 10 bases sitting between them. The CDR3 is made up of 16 amino acids. CDR3 in amino acids: CATSDAGTSNTGELFF. In nucleotides, the CDR3 is TGTGCCACCAGTGATGCCGGGACATCGAACACCGGGGAGCTGTTTTTT.

This chain links TRBV28 with TRBJ2-7; a weak D match, TRBD1 (6 bases). With 7 bases removed from V and 7 bases from J, the gap between germline ends came to 17 bases. Germline CDR1 reads MDHEN; CDR2 reads SYDVKM. The CDR3 covers 13 residues. The CDR3 bases are TGTGCCAGCAAGGGGGTTCTCCAGGGGGAGCAGTACTTC. This translates into CASKGVLQGEQYF. Using reference TRBV28 and TRBJ2-7 for the parts outside the CDR3, the full variable domain is DVKVTQSSRYLVKRTGEKVFLECVQDMDHENMFWYRQDPGLGLRLIYFSYDVKMKEKGDIPEGYSVSREKKERFSLILESASTNQTSMYLCASKGVLQGEQYFGPGTRLTVT.

The V call is TRBV2, the J call TRBJ2-2; D unresolved. This CDR3 spans 13 amino acids. CDR1 SNHLY and CDR2 FYNNEI come from the germline V gene. Trimming stripped 6 bases from V and 5 bases from J, with 10 bases between. The CDR3 DNA reads as TGTGCCAGCAGGAAGACACAGACCGGGGAGCTGTTTTTT. This codes for CASRKTQTGELFF.

This rearrangement joins TRBV29-1 to TRBJ1-1, with a weak D call TRBD1 (6 bases). The germline V gene encodes CDR1 SQVTM and CDR2 ANQGSEA. The CDR3 sequence is 12 residues long. V was clipped by 3 bases and J by 3 bases, with 8 bases between them. CDR3 amino acids: CSVDQGYTEAFF. The CDR3 DNA sequence: TGCAGCGTTGATCAGGGGTACACTGAAGCTTTCTTT. The full variable domain, rest sourced from reference TRBV29-1 and TRBJ1-1, is SAVISQKPSRDICQRGTSLTIQCQVDSQVTMMFWYRQQPGQSLTLIATANQGSEATYESGFVIDKFPISRPNLTFSTLTVSNMSPEDSSIYLCSVDQGYTEAFFGQGTRLTVV.

As for this clone: At one end, the junction sequence differs from germline, possibly due to a read error. This chain uses TRBV7-7 with TRBJ2-1, with 13 bases fitting TRBD2. CDR3 length equals 16 residues. The germline V gene encodes CDR1 SSHAT and CDR2 FNYEAQ (reference sequence). The CDR3 region is CASSLVGLAGVTGQFF. CDR3 sequence (DNA): TGTGCTAGCAGCTTAGTTGGACTAGCGGGAGTAACGGGGCAGTTCTTC.